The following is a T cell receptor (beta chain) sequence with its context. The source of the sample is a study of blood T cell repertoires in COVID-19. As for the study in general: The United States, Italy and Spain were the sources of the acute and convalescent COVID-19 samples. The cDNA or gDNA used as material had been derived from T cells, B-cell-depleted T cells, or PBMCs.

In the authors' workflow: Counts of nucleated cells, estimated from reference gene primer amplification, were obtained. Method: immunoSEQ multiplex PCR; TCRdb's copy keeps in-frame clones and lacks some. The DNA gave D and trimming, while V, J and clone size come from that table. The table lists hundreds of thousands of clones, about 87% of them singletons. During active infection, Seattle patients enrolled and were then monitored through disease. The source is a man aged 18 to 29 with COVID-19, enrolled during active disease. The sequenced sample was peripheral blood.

The DNA for the CDR3 is TGTGCCACCCAAGGGGCCTTGAACACTGAAGCTTTCTTT. Its translation is CATQGALNTEAFF. The chain has TRBV25-1 and TRBJ1-1; D is possibly TRBD1 (5 bases). This CDR3 region has 13 residues. V was shortened by 10 bases and J by 0 bases, with 12 bases between the two germline ends. CDR1 and CDR2 from the germline V gene are MGHDK and SYGVNS.